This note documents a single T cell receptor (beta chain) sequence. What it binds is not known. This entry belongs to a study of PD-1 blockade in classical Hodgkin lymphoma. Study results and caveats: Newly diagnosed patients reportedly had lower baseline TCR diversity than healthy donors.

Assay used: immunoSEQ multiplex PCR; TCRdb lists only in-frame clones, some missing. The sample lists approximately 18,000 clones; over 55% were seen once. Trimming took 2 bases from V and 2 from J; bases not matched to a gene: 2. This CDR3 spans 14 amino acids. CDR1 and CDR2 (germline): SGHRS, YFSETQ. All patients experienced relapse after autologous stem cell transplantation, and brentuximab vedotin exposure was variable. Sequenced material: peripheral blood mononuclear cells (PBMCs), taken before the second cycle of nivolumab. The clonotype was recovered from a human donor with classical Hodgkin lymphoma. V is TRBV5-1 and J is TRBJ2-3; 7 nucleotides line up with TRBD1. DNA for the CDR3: TGCGCCAGCAGCTTAGGACAGGACACAGATACGCAGTATTTT. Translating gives CASSLGQDTDTQYF. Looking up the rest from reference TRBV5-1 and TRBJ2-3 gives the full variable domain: KAGVTQTPRYLIKTRGQQVTLSCSPISGHRSVSWYQQTPGQGLQFLFEYFSETQRNKGNFPGRFSGRQFSNSRSEMNVSTLELGDSALYLCASSLGQDTDTQYFGPGTRLTVL.